This T cell receptor (beta chain) derives from a study of T cell responses to AZD1222 COVID-19 vaccine (dated by TCRdb to the early 2020s). Concerning the study at large: TCR sequencing covered 230 to 250 trial participants: nearly 210 given two doses of AZD1222 and 26 given two doses of MenACWY control vaccine. Trial participants were enrolled by age into 18-55, 56-69 and 70-plus year subgroups, with 148, 28 and 57 TCR-sequenced participants respectively.

This clone was counted a single time. Its target antigen remains unknown. It has no much larger one-base neighbor in the sample; base qualities were not kept. Broad study findings and their caveats: The 56-69-year group was small, and its depth increase did not reach significance, likely because of low power. After two AZD1222 doses, spike-specific TCR breadth and depth were significantly higher than at day 0 and than in MenACWY recipients. Conclusions about previously exposed vaccinees were limited because only six AZD1222 recipients were SARS-CoV-2 seropositive at baseline. CD4 TCRs associated with the vaccine covered the entire spike protein, and the dominant responses were in regions 160-218 and 743-854. Because no samples from the day 14 peak response were available, repertoires could be characterized only after the peak T cell response. Participants were mostly white British, with more females than males. The authors suggested clonal diversity may have been underestimated. Epitopes outside the regions mutated in the B.1.351 and B.1.1.7 variants were reportedly recognized by nearly half of the unique spike-specific TCRs.

According to the study, the label for this sample's time point signals: about 28 days (+/-7) after the second vaccine dose. Sample treatment or condition, as interpreted from the label and publication: meningococcal conjugate vaccine given as trial control. Vaccinee samples were obtained from the UK trials COV001 and COV002, which included a single-blind randomized controlled phase 2/3 trial of AZD1222 (ChAdOx1 nCoV-19) in healthy adults. Trial participant PBMC samples were collected at day 0 and day 28 after the second dose for TCRbeta chain sequencing. The CDR3 regions of human TCRbeta chains were subjected to immunosequencing. The original methods were these. TCRs in the repertoires were matched against a reference library of SARS-CoV-2-specific TCRs that had been generated with the MIRA antigen-specificity platform. Breadth was defined as the fraction of unique TCRs that were SARS-CoV-2-associated, and depth was defined as the fraction of total T cells that were SARS-CoV-2-associated. Using the MIRA data, every spike-specific TCR was mapped to the spike region that the TCR reacted to and assigned to either a CD4 or a CD8 class. Log10-transformed breadth and depth values were compared by one-way ANOVA with Sidak's multiple comparisons tests. As stored in TCRdb, this immuneACCESS dataset retains in-frame rearrangements with V and J assigned. A fraction of the clones does not appear; measured against another copy, unresolved V genes explain less than half of the discrepancy, and the remainder lacks a known reason. V and J calls and clone size are those listed in that table; D and trimming were worked out from the DNA. Here the sample has some 110,000 clones; 86% occur a single time. Of the sample, 3.3% is held by the ten largest clones.

Relative to germline, V is missing 4 bases and J is missing 4 bases, with 9 bases of the junction outside any gene match. CDR1 SGHTA and CDR2 FQGNSA were looked up in the germline V gene. The CDR3 contains 17 residues, cysteine and phenylalanine counted. Of all the DNA, just the CDR3 is kept, 51 bases in frame from base 1. The origin of this receptor is an adult who received the MenACWY meningococcal vaccine as a control. This receptor chain uses TRBV7-2 and TRBJ1-5; TRBD1 agrees with 11 junctional bases. The sequencing here drew on peripheral blood, taken 28 days after the second dose of the MenACWY control vaccine. The CDR3 protein: CASSSGQGAVGNQPQHF. The nucleotides are TGTGCCAGCAGCTCCGGACAGGGGGCGGTAGGGAATCAGCCCCAGCATTTT.